The 29 T cell receptor beta chains below were found in one sample sequenced in a study of blood T cell repertoires in COVID-19. Here immunoSEQ multiplex PCR was the method, and the copy in TCRdb shows in-frame clones only, minus some. The table has around 450,000 clones, approximately 90% seen once; the top ten hold around 4.5%. Sequencing used peripheral blood. All receptors derive from a woman between 25 and 40 years old with acute or convalescent COVID-19.

The chain carries TRBV5-8 and TRBJ1-4; 8 bases are a match to TRBD1. Germline assignment: CDR1 SGHTS and CDR2 YDEGEE. Germline trimming cut 2 bases from V and 3 bases from J; bases unmatched to any gene: 3. The CDR3 totals 15 residues. CDR3 residues: CASSFRGRANEKLFF. CDR3 in DNA: TGTGCCAGCAGCTTCAGGGGGCGGGCTAATGAAAAACTGTTTTTT.

This chain's CDR3 is CASSEGQAYYGYTF. DNA for the CDR3: TGTGCCAGCAGTGAGGGACAGGCCTACTATGGCTACACCTTC. The chain employs TRBV2 and TRBJ1-2; TRBD1 aligns across 8 bases. The CDR3 is 14 amino acids. Germline assignment: CDR1 SNHLY and CDR2 FYNNEI. The ends lost 3 bases at V and 3 bases at J; junction bases unmatched: 3.

The gene calls are TRBV30 and TRBJ1-3, with 7 bases identical to TRBD1. The length of the CDR3 is 16 residues. V lost 2 bases, J lost 2 bases, and 9 bases stayed unmatched. From germline, CDR1 is GTSNPN and CDR2 SVGIG (reference sequence). The CDR3 nucleotides are TGTGCCTGGAGTCTCGGACAGGTGTTCACTGGAAACACCATATATTTT. It yields the protein CAWSLGQVFTGNTIYF.

This clone turned up a few times. The J gene is TRBJ2-1, the V gene TRBV7-9, with D perhaps matching TRBD1 (5 bases). The germline V and J ends were trimmed by 2 bases and 4 bases, with 9 bases remaining between them. The CDR3 has 14 amino acids. The germline gives CDR1 SEHNR, CDR2 FQNEAQ (reference sequence). The CDR3 reads CASSLSAGYNEQFF. The CDR3 coding sequence is TGTGCCAGCAGCTTATCGGCAGGGTACAATGAGCAGTTCTTC.

V and J are TRBV7-3 and TRBJ2-3, with 9 bases matching TRBD2. The length of the CDR3 is 15 residues. The V segment lost 11 bases and the J segment 6 bases; nucleotides outside the gene matches: 15. The germline CDR1 and CDR2 sequences are SGHTA and FQGTGA. The CDR3, as DNA: TGTGCCTCATTAGTGGCGGGGGGGCCCTTGGATACGCAGTATTTT. It specifies CASLVAGGPLDTQYF.

The V call is TRBV5-6, the J call TRBJ1-2; 7 bases line up with TRBD1. The CDR3 spans 14 residues. The V gene's germline CDR1 is SGHDT and CDR2 YYEEEE. V gave up 7 bases and J gave up 6 bases; unmatched junction bases: 12. The CDR3 region is CASGEQGRRNGYTF. CDR3 nucleotides: TGTGCCAGCGGGGAACAGGGGAGGAGGAATGGCTACACCTTC.

The rearrangement joins TRBV19 to TRBJ2-1; 10 bases align to TRBD2. In germline, CDR1 is LNHDA, CDR2 SQIVND (reference sequence). CDR3 length equals 17 residues. V lost 4 bases to trimming and J lost 2 bases; unmatched junction nucleotides: 8. The CDR3 DNA sequence: TGTGCCAGTAGTAAGGCTAGCGGGGGTGTCCCCTACAATGAGCAGTTCTTC. Its protein is CASSKASGGVPYNEQFF.

The chain has TRBV6-2 or TRBV6-3 and TRBJ1-4, with a possible D match to TRBD1 (5 bases). This CDR3 spans 12 amino acids. V was clipped by 4 bases and J by 12 bases, with 12 bases between them. Germline V gene data show CDR1 as MNHEY and CDR2 as SVGEGT. In DNA form, the CDR3 reads TGTGCCAGCAGTTTCGGACAATTAGAACTGTTTTTT. Its translation is CASSFGQLELFF.

This chain uses TRBV5-1 with TRBJ1-1; D ambiguous. This CDR3 contains 12 residues. The V gene's germline CDR1 is SGHRS and CDR2 YFSETQ. With 7 bases removed from V and 1 base from J, the gap between germline ends came to 8 bases. The chain's CDR3 is CASPQENTEAFF. Written as DNA, the CDR3 is TGCGCCAGCCCTCAGGAGAACACTGAAGCTTTCTTT.

This clone was observed a handful of times. The chain has TRBV7-9 and TRBJ2-7, with a tentative D call TRBD1 (5 bases). Germline CDR1 is SEHNR and CDR2 is FQNEAQ (reference sequence). V was cut by 8 bases and J by 9 bases, with 14 bases left in between. The CDR3 extends over 11 amino acids. The CDR3, as DNA: TGTGCCAGCCACGGACAAAACGGGCAGTACTTC. Its protein product is CASHGQNGQYF.

The V and J genes are TRBV7-2 and TRBJ2-1; 16 nucleotides agree with TRBD2. Germline lookup yields CDR1 SGHTA and CDR2 FQGNSA. This CDR3 contains 18 residues. The V segment lost 3 bases and the J segment 9 bases; nucleotides outside the gene matches: 11. DNA of the CDR3: TGTGCCAGCAGCTTCTTTCCCGGGACTAGCGGGGGGGCAGGTGAGCAGTTCTTC. It translates to CASSFFPGTSGGAGEQFF. The full variable domain, its missing parts supplied by reference TRBV7-2 and TRBJ2-1, is GAGVSQSPSNKVTEKGKDVELRCDPISGHTALYWYRQSLGQGLEFLIYFQGNSAPDKSGLPSDRFSAERTGGSVSTLTIQRTQQEDSAVYLCASSFFPGTSGGAGEQFFGPGTRLTVL.

The CDR3 nucleotides read TGTGCCAGCAGTTACTCTTGGGCCGCAGGGTACGGCTACACCTTC. Protein sequence: CASSYSWAAGYGYTF. This sequence joins TRBV6-5 and TRBJ1-2; a possible D gene is TRBD1 (5 bases). Trimming pared 0 bases from V and 8 bases from J, leaving 16 bases between. Germline CDR1 and CDR2: MNHEY and SVGAGI. This CDR3 has 15 amino acids.

The V gene is TRBV9, the J gene TRBJ2-2; D not resolved. The CDR3 has 13 amino acids. Trimming removed 0 bases from V and 5 bases from J, with 5 bases in between. Germline CDR1 SGDLS, CDR2 YYNGEE. In DNA form, the CDR3 reads TGTGCCAGCAGCGTAGACTCGACCGGGGAGCTGTTTTTT. Protein product: CASSVDSTGELFF.

The rearrangement links TRBV9 to TRBJ2-6; D is possibly TRBD2 (6 bases). Germline CDR1 reads SGDLS; CDR2 reads YYNGEE. V lost 0 bases and J 4 bases, leaving 14 bases between the germline ends. This CDR3 comprises 17 residues. CDR3 sequence reads: CASSVGYGGEGANVLTF. CDR3 bases: TGTGCCAGCAGCGTAGGGTACGGAGGGGAGGGGGCCAACGTCCTGACTTTC.

This chain uses TRBV7-9 with TRBJ2-1; 10 bases are a match to TRBD1. The CDR3 has 14 amino acids. V trimming: 3 bases; J trimming: 7 bases; junction bases outside the gene matches: 3. Germline CDR1 reads SEHNR; CDR2 reads FQNEAQ (reference sequence). The CDR3 coding sequence is TGTGCCAGCAGCTTGGGGACAGGGGATAATGAGCAGTTCTTC. It translates to CASSLGTGDNEQFF.

The V and J genes are TRBV9 and TRBJ2-5; possibly TRBD2 for D (7 bases). The V gene lost 0 bases and the J gene lost 1 base, with 13 bases spanning the gap. Germline V CDR1 and CDR2: SGDLS, YYNGEE. The CDR3 runs to 16 residues. The CDR3 region is CASSVAGGGPQETQYF. CDR3 nucleotides: TGTGCCAGCAGCGTAGCTGGCGGGGGCCCCCAAGAGACCCAGTACTTC.

The V gene is TRBV11-2, the J gene TRBJ2-1; TRBD2 might be the D (5 bases). The CDR3 has 16 residues. The germline gives CDR1 SGHAT, CDR2 FQNNGV. V was shortened by 6 bases and J by 0 bases, with 15 bases between the two germline ends. This CDR3 reads CASSYMRTPSYNEQFF. The CDR3 bases are TGTGCCAGCAGTTACATGCGGACTCCCTCCTACAATGAGCAGTTCTTC.

This chain links TRBV19 with TRBJ2-1, with D hard to call. The CDR3 spans 12 residues. V shed 7 bases and J shed 0 bases, with 4 bases lying between them. Germline V CDR1 and CDR2: LNHDA, SQIVND (reference sequence). The chain's CDR3 is CASKSSYNEQFF. CDR3 in DNA: TGTGCCAGTAAGAGCTCCTACAATGAGCAGTTCTTC.

The sample holds a few counts of this clone. This chain links TRBV5-6 with TRBJ1-1, with TRBD1 matching 7 bases. Germline values: CDR1 SGHDT, CDR2 YYEEEE. The CDR3 contains 18 residues. With 4 bases clipped from V and 2 bases from J, the junction kept 17 bases outside the gene matches. The chain's CDR3 is CASSQIHGTARKNTEAFF. The CDR3 DNA reads TGTGCCAGCAGCCAGATCCACGGGACAGCCAGAAAAAACACTGAAGCTTTCTTT. Full variable domain (remainder filled in from reference TRBV5-6 and TRBJ1-1): DAGVTQSPTHLIKTRGQQVTLRCSPKSGHDTVSWYQQALGQGPQFIFQYYEEEERQRGNFPDRFSGHQFPNYSSELNVNALLLGDSALYLCASSQIHGTARKNTEAFFGQGTRLTVV.

The V and J genes are TRBV2 and TRBJ1-1; D not resolved. This CDR3 is 12 amino acids long. The germline V gene encodes CDR1 SNHLY and CDR2 FYNNEI. Trimming left V 8 bases short and J 5 bases short, with 12 bases between. The CDR3 region is CASETGGTEAFF. The CDR3 region has the DNA TGTGCCAGCGAAACGGGAGGAACTGAAGCTTTCTTT.

The V gene is TRBV3-1 (or the pseudogene TRBV3-2), the J gene TRBJ2-1; 12 nucleotides line up with TRBD2. This CDR3 spans 18 amino acids. CDR1 and CDR2 (germline): LGHDT, YNNKEL (reference sequence). V shed 3 bases, J shed 5 bases, and the junction held 11 bases outside the gene matches. The CDR3 loop reads CASSHVPGLAGPNNEQFF. The CDR3 DNA follows: TGTGCCAGCAGCCATGTTCCGGGACTAGCGGGCCCAAACAATGAGCAGTTCTTC.

This clone was counted once. The chain uses TRBV7-9 and TRBJ2-1; D might be TRBD2 (6 bases). Germline lookup yields CDR1 SEHNR and CDR2 FQNEAQ (reference sequence). CDR3 length equals 15 residues. V was pared by 5 bases and J by 4 bases, with 15 bases between. The CDR3 nucleotides read TGTGCCAGCAGCGATCCGGGACTTACTTACAATGAGCAGTTCTTC. Translating gives CASSDPGLTYNEQFF.

CDR3 loop: CASSTKQGGTEAFF. Here the CDR3 DNA reads TGTGCCAGCAGTACGAAACAGGGTGGCACTGAAGCTTTCTTT. The J gene is TRBJ1-1, the V gene TRBV6-2 or TRBV6-3; D may be TRBD1 (6 bases). The V end was cut by 5 bases, the J end by 4 bases, with 14 bases between. Per the germline V gene, CDR1 is MNHEY and CDR2 is SVGEGT. The CDR3 is 14 amino acids.

The chain is built from TRBV6-5 and TRBJ1-5, with 10 bases that match TRBD1. Losses at the gene ends were 8 bases for V and 5 bases for J; bases not matched to a gene: 9. The CDR3 extends over 15 amino acids. CDR1 is MNHEY, CDR2 SVGAGI, per germline. CDR3: CASDLTGGIDQPQHF. The CDR3 DNA is TGTGCCAGCGACCTGACAGGGGGCATCGATCAGCCCCAGCATTTT.

This CDR3 reads CASSSVGTGDEQFF. The CDR3 DNA reads TGCGCCAGCAGCTCCGTCGGGACAGGGGATGAGCAGTTCTTC. The V call is TRBV5-1, the J call TRBJ2-1; 10 nucleotides align to TRBD1. The CDR3 is 14 amino acids. The germline V gene encodes CDR1 SGHRS and CDR2 YFSETQ. Losses at the gene ends were 3 bases for V and 8 bases for J; bases not matched to a gene: 5. The complete variable domain, with remaining parts taken from reference TRBV5-1 and TRBJ2-1, reads KAGVTQTPRYLIKTRGQQVTLSCSPISGHRSVSWYQQTPGQGLQFLFEYFSETQRNKGNFPGRFSGRQFSNSRSEMNVSTLELGDSALYLCASSSVGTGDEQFFGPGTRLTVL.

The V gene is TRBV4-2, the J gene TRBJ1-5; D gene unclear. Per the germline V gene, CDR1 is LGHNA and CDR2 is YNFKEQ. Trimming stripped 0 bases from V and 6 bases from J, with 12 bases between. CDR3 length: 15 amino acids. For the CDR3, the DNA is TGTGCCAGCAGCCAAGATTTCGGGTTCGGTCAGCCCCAGCATTTT. It yields the protein CASSQDFGFGQPQHF.

The J gene is TRBJ2-3, the V gene TRBV5-4; 8 bases are shared with TRBD2. The CDR3 covers 15 residues. Germline V gene data show CDR1 as SGHNT and CDR2 as YYREEE (reference sequence). Unmatched junction bases numbered 6, after V lost 0 bases and J lost 6 bases. Here the CDR3 DNA reads TGTGCCAGCAGCTTGGAATTGGAGCGGGGGGATACGCAGTATTTT. As protein: CASSLELERGDTQYF.

The rearrangement links TRBV27 to TRBJ1-2; 8 bases fit TRBD1. The V gene end was trimmed by 2 bases and the J gene end by 1 base; junction bases not matched to a gene: 3. CDR1 and CDR2 from the germline V gene are MNHEY and SMNVEV (reference sequence). The CDR3 runs to 15 residues. The CDR3 loop is CASSLRTGFNYGYTF. In DNA form, the CDR3 reads TGTGCCAGCAGTTTACGGACAGGGTTTAACTATGGCTACACCTTC.

This rearrangement joins TRBV28 to TRBJ1-6; 9 bases line up with TRBD1. V was pared by 5 bases and J by 3 bases, with 8 bases of the junction left unmatched. The CDR3 length is 17 residues. The germline gives CDR1 MDHEN, CDR2 SYDVKM. CDR3 region: CASSPGTGKSYNSPLHF. The DNA of the CDR3 is TGTGCCAGCAGTCCCGGGACAGGGAAGAGCTATAATTCACCCCTCCACTTT. The complete variable domain, with remaining parts taken from reference TRBV28 and TRBJ1-6, reads DVKVTQSSRYLVKRTGEKVFLECVQDMDHENMFWYRQDPGLGLRLIYFSYDVKMKEKGDIPEGYSVSREKKERFSLILESASTNQTSMYLCASSPGTGKSYNSPLHFGNGTRLTVT.